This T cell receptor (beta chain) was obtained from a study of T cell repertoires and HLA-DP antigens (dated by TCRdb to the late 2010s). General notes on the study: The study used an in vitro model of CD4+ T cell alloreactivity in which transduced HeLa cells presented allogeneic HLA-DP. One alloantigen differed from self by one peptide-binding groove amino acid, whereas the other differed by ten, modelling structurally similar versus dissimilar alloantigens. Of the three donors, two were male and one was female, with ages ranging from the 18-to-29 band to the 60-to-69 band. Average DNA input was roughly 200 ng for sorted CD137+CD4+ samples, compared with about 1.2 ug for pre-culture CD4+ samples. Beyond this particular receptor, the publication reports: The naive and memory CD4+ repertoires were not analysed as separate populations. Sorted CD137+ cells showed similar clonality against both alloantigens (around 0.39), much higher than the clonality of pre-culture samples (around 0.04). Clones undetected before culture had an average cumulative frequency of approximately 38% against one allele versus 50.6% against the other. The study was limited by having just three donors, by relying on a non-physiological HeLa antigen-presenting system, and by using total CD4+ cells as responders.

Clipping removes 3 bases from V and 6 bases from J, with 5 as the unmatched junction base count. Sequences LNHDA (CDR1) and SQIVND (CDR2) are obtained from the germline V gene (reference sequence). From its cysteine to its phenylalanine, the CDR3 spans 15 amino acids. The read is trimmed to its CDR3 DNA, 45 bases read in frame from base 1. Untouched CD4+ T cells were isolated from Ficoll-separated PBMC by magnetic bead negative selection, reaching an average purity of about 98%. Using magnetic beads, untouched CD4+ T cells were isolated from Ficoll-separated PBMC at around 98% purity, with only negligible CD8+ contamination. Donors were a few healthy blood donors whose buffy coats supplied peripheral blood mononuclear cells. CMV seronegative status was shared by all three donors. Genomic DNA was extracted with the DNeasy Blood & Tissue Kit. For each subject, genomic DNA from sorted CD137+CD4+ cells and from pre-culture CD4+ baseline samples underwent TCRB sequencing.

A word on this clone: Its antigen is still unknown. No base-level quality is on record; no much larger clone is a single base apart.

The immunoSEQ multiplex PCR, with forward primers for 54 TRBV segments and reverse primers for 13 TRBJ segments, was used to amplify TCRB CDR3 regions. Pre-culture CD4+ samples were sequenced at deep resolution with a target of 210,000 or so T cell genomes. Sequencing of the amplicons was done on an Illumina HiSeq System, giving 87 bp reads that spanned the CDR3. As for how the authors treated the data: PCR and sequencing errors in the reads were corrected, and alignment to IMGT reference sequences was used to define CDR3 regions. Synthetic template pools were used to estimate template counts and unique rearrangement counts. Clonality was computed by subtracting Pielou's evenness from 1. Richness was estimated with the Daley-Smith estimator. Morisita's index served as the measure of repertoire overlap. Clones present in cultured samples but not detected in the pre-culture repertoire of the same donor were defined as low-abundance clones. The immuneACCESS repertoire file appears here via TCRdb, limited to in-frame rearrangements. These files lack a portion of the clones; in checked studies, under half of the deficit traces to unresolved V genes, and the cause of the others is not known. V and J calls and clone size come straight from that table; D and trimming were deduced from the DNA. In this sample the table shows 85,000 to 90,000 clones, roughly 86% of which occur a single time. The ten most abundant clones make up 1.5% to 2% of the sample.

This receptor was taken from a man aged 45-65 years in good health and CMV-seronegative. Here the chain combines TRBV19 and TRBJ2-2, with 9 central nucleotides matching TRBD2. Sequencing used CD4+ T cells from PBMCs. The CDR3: CASSMVAGDAGELFF. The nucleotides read TGTGCCAGTAGTATGGTAGCGGGAGATGCCGGGGAGCTGTTTTTT.